This T cell receptor beta chain stems from a study of cytomegalovirus exposure and HLA in healthy donors. In the study overall: Out of about 180 million T cells, an earlier analysis found over 90 million unique TCR beta sequences in total. Study-wide findings and caveats: About 87% or about 30% of the time was how often most TCR beta V segments were productive, according to an earlier analysis. Reports indicated that the classifier achieved high specificity and sensitivity in diagnosing cytomegalovirus status.

Of note for this clone: The antigen is unknown.

With 60 Vbeta and 13 Jbeta primers, the PCR was carried out. The table came from immunoSEQ multiplex PCR; TCRdb's copy has only in-frame clones and leaves some out. The sample contains around 150,000 clones, roughly 9.6% of which appear only once. Sequencing was carried out using PBMCs. The sequence derives from a middle-aged woman in good health and CMV-seropositive.

The DNA of the CDR3 is TGTGCCAGCAGCTACGGTTCTAGCGGGGGGGCCGCCGGGGAGCTGTTTTTT. Amino acids: CASSYGSSGGAAGELFF. The chain has TRBV5-6 and TRBJ2-2, with 12 bases matching TRBD2. V was pared by 3 bases and J by 6 bases, with 9 bases of the junction left unmatched. This CDR3 has 17 amino acids. Germline values: CDR1 SGHDT, CDR2 YYEEEE.